This TCR beta chain was identified during a study of vaccination effects on CD4 cells after COVID-19. Study summary: The median interval between the second dose and post-vaccine sampling was 72 days.

Peptide-pool stimulation followed by sequencing identified expanded antigen-specific CD4+ clonotypes in the ViraFEST assay. Around day 10 of culture, CD4+ T cells were separated out. Participants got two doses of BNT162b2 or mRNA-1273 vaccine. Each well held approximately 2.2 million PBMC cultured with around 10 ug/ml peptides and about 10 IU/ml IL-2. This CDR3 region has 11 residues. With 4 bases removed from V and 7 bases from J, the gap between germline ends came to 8 bases. CDR1 is SNHLY and CDR2 is FYNNEI in the germline V gene. A word on this clone: Its antigen remains unknown.

Only in-frame clones appear in the TCRdb table, and some are missing; sequencing was by immunoSEQ multiplex PCR. The sample shows fewer than 25,000 clones, about three quarters of them seen only once. The receptor comes from a human donor who received a COVID-19 vaccine. Sequenced here: CD4+ T cells from PBMCs cultured with HCoV-NL63 spike peptides, sampled after COVID-19 vaccination. This chain links TRBV2 with TRBJ2-7; a possible D gene is TRBD1 (6 bases). Here the CDR3 reads CASSVRGEQYF. The CDR3 DNA follows: TGTGCCAGCAGTGTGAGGGGGGAGCAGTACTTC.